This T cell receptor beta chain was identified in a study of blood T cell repertoires in COVID-19. Study-level information: COVID-19 samples from acute and convalescent phases originated in the United States, Italy and Spain. Nucleic acid was either cDNA or gDNA, and it came from T cells, B-cell-depleted T cells, or PBMCs.

In assigning cohorts, the study relied on participant-reported clinical history. Recovered participants had two consecutive negative NP/OP PCR tests, healthcare professional clearance, or symptom resolution. Germline V gene sequence: CDR1 SGHNT, CDR2 YYREEE (reference sequence). With 4 bases removed from V and 3 bases from J, the gap between germline ends came to 16 bases. The CDR3 runs 15 residues. TCRdb's copy holds only in-frame clones and misses some; the assay was immunoSEQ multiplex PCR. This table holds hundreds of thousands of clones, around 85% found once. The specimen was PBMCs or T cells enriched from blood (not recorded which). The V and J genes are TRBV5-4 and TRBJ2-5, with D perhaps matching TRBD1 (6 bases). The sequence came from a woman between 45 and 60 years old who had recovered from COVID-19. Here the CDR3 reads CASSLPGTLKETQYF. The CDR3 coding sequence is TGTGCCAGCAGCCTCCCCGGGACATTAAAAGAGACCCAGTACTTC. The variable domain in full, completed from reference TRBV5-4 and TRBJ2-5, reads ETGVTQSPTHLIKTRGQQVTLRCSSQSGHNTVSWYQQALGQGPQFIFQYYREEENGRGNFPPRFSGLQFPNYSSELNVNALELDDSALYLCASSLPGTLKETQYFGPGTRLLVL.